This T cell receptor beta chain came from a study of identifying expanded T cells in peripheral blood. Whole-study results and caveats: Variance in clone template counts between approximately 2-week samples significantly increased with total template count across all healthy donors.

Libraries were prepared by immunoSEQ multiplex PCR; TCRdb keeps only in-frame clonotypes and omits some of them. Seen here are around 95,000 clones, about 90% observed once, and the top ten hold just over 5.5%. As regards this clone: Its antigen is unknown.

Trimming removed 3 bases at V and 8 bases at J, with 13 bases between. The CDR3 loop spans 13 amino acids. Germline loops: CDR1 KGHSH, CDR2 LQKENI. The source material was blood. J is TRBJ1-2 and V is TRBV18, with D possibly being TRBD1 (6 bases). This receptor was obtained from a person aged 18-69 years in good health. This CDR3 is CASSPAGAEGYTF. The CDR3 DNA reads as TGTGCCAGCTCACCGGCAGGGGCGGAGGGCTACACCTTC.